The rows below give T cell receptor beta chains drawn from one sample of a study of beta chain features in type 1 diabetes. Assay used: immunoSEQ multiplex PCR; TCRdb lists only in-frame clones, some missing. The data contain 430,000 or so clones, over 10% of them singletons. The sample taken for sequencing was naive CD4+ T cells from blood. Every receptor here comes from a woman younger than 30 in good health. Both conserved end residues are part of each CDR3. The order of the fields is D gene, V gene, J gene, clone size, CDR3 DNA, CDR3 protein. The D gene is left open where the match is weak. Part of the rows lack a size; the others show once, few, many or a class for expanded clones.

TRBD1	TRBV7-6	TRBJ1-1	-	TGTGCCACCGAGCAGGGGACAGGGAACACTGAAGCTTTCTTT	CATEQGTGNTEAFF
TRBD2	TRBV7-8	TRBJ2-1	-	TGTGCCAGCAGCCCCCTATTAGCGGGGGACTACAATGAGCAGTTCTTC	CASSPLLAGDYNEQFF
-	TRBV14	TRBJ1-2	-	TGTGCCAGCAGCCAAGCAGGGTTCGGTTATGGCTACACCTTC	CASSQAGFGYGYTF
-	TRBV15	TRBJ2-7	-	TGTGCCACCAGCAGAGAGACTCCATACCCCTACGAGCAGTACTTC	CATSRETPYPYEQYF
-	TRBV21-1	TRBJ2-3	few	TGTGCCAGCAGCAAAGGAAGGACAGGCACAGATACGCAGTATTTT	CASSKGRTGTDTQYF
-	TRBV23-1	TRBJ1-2	few	TGCGCCAGCAGTCAAGAACAGGGATTCGGGAACTATGGCTACACCTTC	CASSQEQGFGNYGYTF
-	TRBV27	TRBJ2-4	few	TGTGCCAGCAGTTTATTGGGAACGGAGCCCAAAAACATTCAGTACTTC	CASSLLGTEPKNIQYF
TRBD2	TRBV6-6	TRBJ2-1	-	TGTGCCAGCAGAACGCCGGGTAGCGGGGGTGTTGAGCAGTTCTTC	CASRTPGSGGVEQFF
-	TRBV7-9	TRBJ1-2	few	TGTGCCAGCAGCTTTGGATTCCCCAACTATGGCTACACCTTC	CASSFGFPNYGYTF
-	TRBV7-8	TRBJ1-1	-	TGTGCCAGCAGCTTATGGATCGACACTGAAGCTTTCTTT	CASSLWIDTEAFF
-	TRBV2	TRBJ1-3	-	TGTGCCAGCAGTCTCTTCACTGGAAACACCATATATTTT	CASSLFTGNTIYF
TRBD2	TRBV9	TRBJ2-5	-	TGTGCCAGCAGCGTAGCATTAGCGGGAGGGACCCAAGAGACCCAGTACTTC	CASSVALAGGTQETQYF
TRBD1	TRBV5-1	TRBJ1-1	-	TGCGCCAGCAGCTTGGTCTCCGGACAGGTCGAAGCTTTCTTT	CASSLVSGQVEAFF
TRBD1	TRBV7-2	TRBJ1-2	-	TGTGCCAGCAGCCGGGGACAGGCTCGCGGCTATGGCTACACCTTC	CASSRGQARGYGYTF
-	TRBV30	TRBJ1-5	-	TGTGCCTGGAGCCCAGGGGGCAATCAGCCCCAGCATTTT	CAWSPGGNQPQHF
-	TRBV6-5	TRBJ2-1	-	TGTGCCAGCAGTCCGGGTGGCAGGGGTAATGAGCAGTTCTTC	CASSPGGRGNEQFF
-	TRBV2	TRBJ1-6	few	TGTGCCAGCATGATAGTTGGGAATTCACCCCTCCACTTT	CASMIVGNSPLHF
TRBD2	TRBV4-1	TRBJ2-7	few	TGCGCCAGCAGCCGGGGAGGGGTACTCAAGGGCGAGCAGTACTTC	CASSRGGVLKGEQYF
TRBD1	TRBV6-5	TRBJ2-1	-	TGTGCCAGCAGGAGGGACAGGGCAGCTGAGCAGTTCTTC	CASRRDRAAEQFF
-	TRBV19	TRBJ2-5	-	TGTGCCAGTAATGGCCAGCCCTCGGGGACCCAGTACTTC	CASNGQPSGTQYF
-	TRBV7-3	TRBJ2-1	-	TGTGCCAGCAGCCCACTAGGGGACCACAATGAGCAGTTCTTC	CASSPLGDHNEQFF
TRBD1	TRBV9	TRBJ2-6	few	TGTGCCAGCAGCGTCTTCGGGACAGACCGCTCTGGGGCCAACGTCCTGACTTTC	CASSVFGTDRSGANVLTF
TRBD1	TRBV7-2	TRBJ1-5	-	TGTGCCAGCAGCTCGGACAGGGGTCCTCAGCCCCAGCATTTT	CASSSDRGPQPQHF
-	TRBV19	TRBJ2-1	-	TGTGCCGTGGGGGAGACTTACAATGAGCAGTTCTTC	CAVGETYNEQFF
TRBD2	TRBV2	TRBJ2-5	few	TGTGCCAGCAGACCCCCGGGACTAGCGGGAGGGCTTGGAGAGACCCAGTACTTC	CASRPPGLAGGLGETQYF
TRBD1	TRBV7-3	TRBJ2-1	-	TGTGCCAGCAGCTTGCAGGGGGCATCCTACAATGAGCAGTTCTTC	CASSLQGASYNEQFF
TRBD1	TRBV14	TRBJ2-3	-	TGTGCCAGCAGCTTTCGGGCAGGACAGGGGACTACGCAGTATTTT	CASSFRAGQGTTQYF
-	TRBV11-2	TRBJ1-2	many	TGTGCCAGCAGCCCCACCTGGGACGGAAATGGCTACACCTTC	CASSPTWDGNGYTF
-	TRBV7-9	TRBJ2-1	-	TGTGCCAGCAGCTCGGAAACTCACCACAATGAGCAGTTCTTC	CASSSETHHNEQFF
-	TRBV4-2	TRBJ1-4	-	TGTGCCAGCAGCCAAGAGGGTCGAAATGAAAAACTGTTTTTT	CASSQEGRNEKLFF
-	TRBV5-8	TRBJ2-7	few	TGTGCCAGCAGCTTGCTCGGAGGGCAGTACTTC	CASSLLGGQYF
-	TRBV7-2	TRBJ2-6	few	TGTGCCAGCAGCTCACAGAGCTCTGGGGCCAACGTCCTGACTTTC	CASSSQSSGANVLTF
-	TRBV29-1	TRBJ2-7	few	TGCAGCGTTTTGACGGACTACGAGCAGTACTTC	CSVLTDYEQYF
TRBD1	TRBV7-9	TRBJ2-5	-	TGTGCCAGCAGCCCGGGGACAGGGGGCAAAGAGACCCAGTACTTC	CASSPGTGGKETQYF
-	TRBV27	TRBJ2-1	few	TGTGCCAGCAGCGGGAGTCGGTCCTACAATGAGCAGTTCTTC	CASSGSRSYNEQFF
-	TRBV7-9	TRBJ1-3	few	TGTGCCAGCAGCTTGACCGGAAACACCATATATTTT	CASSLTGNTIYF
-	TRBV7-2	TRBJ2-3	-	TGTGCCAGCAGCTTAGCCATCGCATGGGCGACAGATACGCAGTATTTT	CASSLAIAWATDTQYF
-	TRBV7-2	TRBJ2-2	many	TGTGCCAGCAGCTTCGTAAGCGCCGCGAACACCGGGGAGCTGTTTTTT	CASSFVSAANTGELFF
-	TRBV7-9	TRBJ2-7	-	TGTGCCAGCAGCGTAGTCGGGGAGCAGTACTTC	CASSVVGEQYF
-	TRBV7-3	TRBJ2-1	-	TGTGCCAGCAGCCAGCAGACTTCCTACAATGAGCAGTTCTTC	CASSQQTSYNEQFF
TRBD1	TRBV5-4	TRBJ1-1	-	TGTGCCAGCAGCTTGGGACAGGGGGGAACTGAAGCTTTCTTT	CASSLGQGGTEAFF
TRBD1	TRBV14	TRBJ1-1	-	TGTGCCAGCAGCCGGACAGGTTTGAACACTGAAGCTTTCTTT	CASSRTGLNTEAFF